This TCR beta chain was recorded in a study of T cells after yellow fever vaccination. The germline V gene has CDR1 DFQATT and CDR2 SNEGSKA (reference sequence). V was pared by 5 bases and J by 11 bases, with 13 bases between. The CDR3 is made up of 11 amino acids. Making TCR cDNA involved 5'RACE template switching, which added UMIs and a universal primer site. Using its own MiXCR run on the 5' RACE reads, TCRdb lists one record per CDR3 protein. This sample yields roughly 300,000 distinct CDR3 sequences, of which 8% to 9.5% are seen a single time; approximately 18% belongs to the top ten. The TCR comes from a man between 18 and 35 years old who received the YFV17D yellow fever vaccine. Sample: PBMCs, taken roughly 47 days after the first yellow fever vaccination. J is TRBJ2-1 and V is TRBV20-1; maybe TRBD2 (5 bases). The CDR3 nucleotides are TGCAGTGCTCGACTCCTAGCCCAGCAGTTCTTC. This translates into CSARLLAQQFF.